This T cell receptor (beta chain) was profiled in a study of monozygotic twins with inflammatory bowel disease. No DNA is given; TCRdb re-called the 5' RACE reads and lists each CDR3 protein once. The table counts some 400,000 distinct CDR3 sequences; about 2.2% lies in the top ten. Sequencing used blood. This clonotype was sampled from a human donor with ulcerative colitis or Crohn's disease, or a healthy co-twin of an affected twin (not recorded which).

The CDR3 sequence is CASSWTGVDTGELFF. V gene TRBV6-5 combines with J gene TRBJ2-2; TCRdb gives TRBD1 as the D gene, but with no DNA this cannot be confirmed. The CDR3 is made up of 15 amino acids. Germline CDR1 MNHEY, CDR2 SVGAGI.